The rows below give T cell receptor beta chains drawn from one sample of a study of technical replicates of blood from a handful of donors. The protocol was immunoSEQ multiplex PCR, while the TCRdb copy is restricted to in-frame clones and leaves out a portion. The sample consists of around 67,000 clones, over 95% of them appearing once. The sample was T cells isolated from PBMCs. Receptors originate from a human donor in good health. Both conserved end residues are part of each CDR3. A D gene is named only where the DNA matches it firmly. The size entry is marked missing in some rows and otherwise reads once, few, many or a size class.

d_call,v_call,j_call,cdr3_length,clone_size,cdr3_aa,cdr3_nt
-,TRBV27,TRBJ1-4,13,-,CASGWGGNEKLFF,TGTGCCAGCGGTTGGGGGGGGAATGAAAAACTGTTTTTT
-,TRBV5-1,TRBJ1-2,14,-,CASSLEPSVYGYTF,TGCGCCAGCAGCTTGGAGCCTTCCGTATATGGCTACACCTTC
TRBD1,TRBV6-1,TRBJ1-2,14,-,CASSPGTGNYGYTF,TGTGCCAGCAGTCCCGGGACAGGAAACTATGGCTACACCTTC
-,TRBV6-5,TRBJ2-1,13,-,CASNQGGAGEQFF,TGTGCCAGCAATCAAGGAGGGGCAGGAGAGCAGTTCTTC
TRBD1,TRBV30,TRBJ1-1,15,few,CAWRQGALVNTEAFF,TGTGCCTGGAGACAGGGGGCGTTGGTGAACACTGAAGCTTTCTTT
TRBD1,TRBV9,TRBJ2-6,16,-,CASSDRGHSGANVLTF,TGTGCCAGCAGTGACAGGGGGCACTCTGGGGCCAACGTCCTGACTTTC
-,TRBV10-2,TRBJ1-1,11,-,CASSQGIEAFF,TGCGCCAGCAGTCAGGGTATAGAAGCTTTCTTT
-,TRBV7-9,TRBJ2-5,14,-,CASSRGLRQETQYF,TGTGCCAGCAGCCGGGGACTGCGACAAGAGACCCAGTACTTC
-,TRBV2,TRBJ1-2,16,-,CASSLFSLRKNYGYTF,TGTGCCAGCAGTCTTTTTTCGTTGCGTAAGAACTATGGCTACACCTTC
-,TRBV27,TRBJ2-3,15,once,CASSSTWRGTDTQYF,TGTGCCAGCAGTTCAACTTGGCGGGGTACAGATACGCAGTATTTT
-,TRBV10-3,TRBJ2-6,14,-,CAINTESGANVLTF,TGTGCCATCAATACGGAGTCTGGGGCCAACGTCCTGACTTTC
TRBD1,TRBV15,TRBJ1-5,16,-,CATSSEDRAGEQPQHF,TGTGCCACCAGCAGCGAGGACAGGGCAGGAGAACAGCCCCAGCATTTT
-,TRBV27,TRBJ1-1,10,once,CASSLLEAFF,TGTGCCAGCAGTTTATTGGAGGCTTTCTTT
-,TRBV9,TRBJ2-1,13,-,CASSVDRDNEQFF,TGTGCCAGCAGCGTAGACAGGGACAATGAGCAGTTCTTC
-,TRBV11-3,TRBJ2-1,14,-,CASSLVLASDEQFF,TGTGCCAGCAGCTTAGTACTAGCCAGCGATGAGCAGTTCTTC
TRBD2,TRBV4-1,TRBJ2-2,19,-,CASSPRTSGVGENTGELFF,TGCGCCAGCAGCCCAAGGACTAGCGGAGTCGGCGAGAACACCGGGGAGCTGTTTTTT
TRBD1,TRBV25-1,TRBJ1-6,17,-,CASSDYWTGGLHSPLHF,TGTGCCAGCAGTGACTACTGGACAGGGGGTCTTCATTCACCCCTCCACTTT
TRBD1,TRBV27,TRBJ2-5,16,-,CASSSINRDREQTQYF,TGTGCCAGCAGTTCAATAAACCGGGACAGGGAGCAGACCCAGTACTTC
TRBD2,TRBV10-3,TRBJ2-5,14,-,CAIRGTSVRETQYF,TGTGCCATCAGAGGGACTAGCGTTCGGGAGACCCAGTACTTC
-,TRBV29-1,TRBJ1-1,14,-,CSVEPLLTDTEAFF,TGCAGCGTTGAGCCACTCTTAACGGACACTGAAGCTTTCTTT
TRBD2,TRBV15,TRBJ2-7,18,once,CATSRDRSLAGRSYEQYF,TGTGCCACCAGCAGAGATCGAAGTTTAGCGGGCCGCTCCTACGAGCAGTACTTC
TRBD2,TRBV2,TRBJ2-7,14,-,CASSDGDTSGEQYF,TGTGCCAGCAGTGACGGCGATACTAGCGGCGAGCAGTACTTC
TRBD2,TRBV11-3,TRBJ2-3,18,-,CASSLGSLAAPSTDTQYF,TGTGCCAGCAGCTTAGGGTCCCTAGCGGCCCCTAGCACAGATACGCAGTATTTT
TRBD2,TRBV7-2,TRBJ2-3,17,-,CASSLGGLAGVTDTQYF,TGTGCCAGCAGCTTAGGCGGACTAGCGGGAGTCACAGATACGCAGTATTTT
TRBD2,TRBV4-2,TRBJ2-3,17,-,CASSQDLGGSGRDTQYF,TGTGCCAGCAGCCAAGATCTGGGCGGGAGCGGGAGAGATACGCAGTATTTT
-,TRBV11-2,TRBJ2-5,15,-,CASSEGPRAEETQYF,TGTGCCAGCAGCGAAGGGCCTAGAGCGGAGGAGACCCAGTACTTC
-,TRBV28,TRBJ1-1,15,-,CASSFLRRANTEAFF,TGTGCCAGCAGTTTCCTGAGGCGTGCGAACACTGAAGCTTTCTTT
TRBD1,TRBV27,TRBJ2-5,16,-,CASREGQGLYQETQYF,TGTGCCAGCAGAGAGGGACAGGGTTTGTACCAAGAGACCCAGTACTTC
TRBD2,TRBV10-3,TRBJ2-1,15,-,CAISSSGASYNEQFF,TGTGCCATCAGTAGTAGCGGGGCCTCCTACAATGAGCAGTTCTTC
-,TRBV5-1,TRBJ2-7,13,-,CASSLETLGEQYF,TGCGCCAGCAGCTTGGAGACTCTCGGGGAGCAGTACTTC
TRBD1,TRBV10-2,TRBJ1-4,15,-,CATRGGASFGEKLFF,TGCGCCACCAGGGGGGGTGCGAGTTTTGGTGAAAAACTGTTTTTT
TRBD1,TRBV28,TRBJ2-7,15,once,CASSFFGTESYEQYF,TGTGCCAGCAGTTTCTTCGGGACAGAGTCCTACGAGCAGTACTTC
TRBD2,TRBV6-4,TRBJ2-7,14,-,CARNSGGFSYEQYF,TGTGCCAGAAATAGCGGGGGATTCTCCTACGAGCAGTACTTC
-,TRBV4-1,TRBJ2-1,18,-,CASRPFGLAGPNSNEQFF,TGCGCCAGCAGGCCCTTTGGTCTGGCGGGGCCGAACTCCAATGAGCAGTTCTTC
-,TRBV7-9,TRBJ2-1,11,-,CASSFGNEQFF,TGTGCCAGCAGCTTCGGCAATGAGCAGTTCTTC
-,TRBV6-5,TRBJ2-7,16,-,CASSYGGGNWAYEQYF,TGTGCCAGCAGTTACGGAGGAGGGAATTGGGCCTACGAGCAGTACTTC
-,TRBV27,TRBJ1-5,16,-,CASSLSIQGRNQPQHF,TGTGCCAGCAGTTTATCAATACAGGGACGCAATCAGCCCCAGCATTTT
-,TRBV19,TRBJ2-7,17,-,CASSIRGRQSFSYEQYF,TGTGCCAGTAGTATTCGTGGCAGACAGTCTTTCTCCTACGAGCAGTACTTC
TRBD1,TRBV6-1,TRBJ2-2,18,-,CASSGRDRGIGATGELFF,TGTGCCAGCAGTGGGCGGGACAGGGGGATTGGTGCCACCGGGGAGCTGTTTTTT
TRBD1,TRBV5-4,TRBJ2-1,15,-,CASSLPRQGHNEQFF,TGTGCCAGCAGCTTGCCGCGACAGGGGCACAATGAGCAGTTCTTC
TRBD1,TRBV5-1,TRBJ1-1,15,-,CASDEGSQGRTEAFF,TGCGCCAGCGATGAAGGATCACAGGGGCGCACTGAAGCTTTCTTT
TRBD1,TRBV6-1,TRBJ1-2,16,-,CASSDARQGSYYGYTF,TGTGCCAGCAGTGACGCCCGACAGGGGAGTTACTATGGCTACACCTTC
-,TRBV5-6,TRBJ2-1,15,-,CASSLGSSAAYEQFF,TGTGCCAGCAGCTTGGGAAGCTCGGCGGCGTACGAGCAGTTCTTC
-,TRBV13,TRBJ2-1,15,few,CASRSSASSYNEQFF,TGTGCCAGCAGGTCTAGCGCGAGCTCCTACAATGAGCAGTTCTTC
TRBD1,TRBV4-1,TRBJ2-4,16,-,CASSHRTGLAKNIQYF,TGCGCCAGCAGCCATAGGACAGGCCTAGCCAAAAACATTCAGTACTTC
TRBD1,TRBV28,TRBJ1-5,15,-,CASSLGGQGNQPQHF,TGTGCCAGCAGTTTAGGGGGACAGGGCAATCAGCCCCAGCATTTT
-,TRBV6-5,TRBJ2-5,13,-,CASARSNQETQYF,TGTGCCAGCGCGCGGTCCAACCAAGAGACCCAGTACTTC
-,TRBV7-9,TRBJ2-6,19,-,CASSLGPGRVFSGANVLTF,TGTGCCAGCAGCTTAGGGCCTGGGCGGGTTTTCTCTGGGGCCAACGTCCTGACTTTC
TRBD2,TRBV5-8,TRBJ2-1,12,-,CASLSGSNEQFF,TGTGCCAGCCTTAGCGGGAGCAATGAGCAGTTCTTC
TRBD1,TRBV2,TRBJ2-7,13,-,CASSRDRGVGQYF,TGTGCCAGCAGCCGGGACAGGGGGGTAGGGCAGTACTTC
TRBD2,TRBV6-1,TRBJ2-5,15,-,CASSLPLAGGETQYF,TGTGCCAGCAGTTTACCTTTAGCGGGAGGAGAGACCCAGTACTTC
-,TRBV27,TRBJ1-1,15,-,CASSTPQGTNTEAFF,TGTGCCAGCAGTACCCCCCAGGGGACGAACACTGAAGCTTTCTTT
-,TRBV2,TRBJ2-7,15,-,CASREGGYQSYEQYF,TGTGCCAGCAGGGAGGGGGGGTATCAGTCCTACGAGCAGTACTTC